The 24 T cell receptor beta chains listed next were all sequenced from one sample in a study of cytomegalovirus exposure and HLA in healthy donors. It was with 60 Vbeta and 13 Jbeta primers that the PCR ran. Generated by immunoSEQ multiplex PCR, the TCRdb table keeps only in-frame clones and is missing some. This table has about 160,000 clones, about four fifths appearing once. Sequences were obtained from PBMCs. These receptors were collected from a man aged 45-65 years in good health and CMV-seropositive.

The chain has TRBV5-1 and TRBJ1-1; D unresolved. Germline CDR1 is SGHRS and CDR2 is YFSETQ. CDR3 length equals 14 residues. The ends were cut back, 2 bases at V and 5 bases at J, with 13 bases in the middle. CDR3 DNA sequence: TGCGCCAGCAGCTTAGGGTCTGGGAGAACTGAAGCTTTCTTT. This encodes CASSLGSGRTEAFF.

The rearrangement uses TRBV4-2 and TRBJ1-6; 11 bases are shared with TRBD1. The CDR3 runs 16 residues. Germline lookup yields CDR1 LGHNA and CDR2 YNFKEQ. The J segment lost 9 bases and the V segment lost 0 bases, leaving 4 bases of the junction unmatched. The CDR3 DNA reads TGTGCCAGCAGCCAAGATATTGGGACAGGGGGTTCACCCCTCCACTTT. Translated: CASSQDIGTGGSPLHF.

The chain carries TRBV10-2 and TRBJ2-2; 7 nucleotides match TRBD2. V was clipped by 7 bases and J by 5 bases; unmatched bases: 7. The CDR3 is 14 amino acids. Germline V CDR1 and CDR2: WSHSY, SAAADI. The CDR3 loop reads CASTRRGGTGELFF. As DNA, the CDR3 is TGCGCCAGCACCAGGAGGGGAGGGACCGGGGAGCTGTTTTTT.

The chain has TRBV18 and TRBJ1-2; 10 nucleotides align to TRBD1. Germline V gives CDR1 KGHSH, CDR2 LQKENI. The V segment lost 5 bases and the J segment 9 bases; nucleotides outside the gene matches: 6. CDR3 length equals 13 residues. In DNA, the CDR3 is TGTGCCAGCTCAAGAGGACAGGGGGAGAGCTACACCTTC. It specifies CASSRGQGESYTF.

This chain connects TRBV28 to TRBJ2-7; 7 nucleotides agree with TRBD1. Germline V gives CDR1 MDHEN, CDR2 SYDVKM. Trimming took 6 bases from V and 6 from J; bases not matched to a gene: 14. This CDR3 has 15 residues. CDR3 sequence: CASSTEGQRLREQYF. The CDR3 nucleotides read TGTGCCAGCAGCACCGAGGGACAGAGGCTTCGCGAGCAGTACTTC.

V usage is TRBV9 and J usage is TRBJ2-7, with 10 bases matching TRBD2. The V gene's germline CDR1 is SGDLS and CDR2 YYNGEE. J lost 5 bases, V lost 4 bases, and 9 bases had no gene match. The CDR3 runs to 15 residues. The CDR3 sequence is CASSPLLAGANEQYF. CDR3 DNA sequence: TGTGCCAGCAGCCCGCTGCTAGCGGGAGCTAACGAGCAGTACTTC.

The CDR3 DNA reads TGTGCCTGGAGTGTACAGCTTCCGTTCGGCGGGAAGAACTATGGCTACACCTTC. It encodes CAWSVQLPFGGKNYGYTF. The chain is built from TRBV30 and TRBJ1-2; D is unresolved. The length of the CDR3 is 18 residues. The germline V gene encodes CDR1 GTSNPN and CDR2 SVGIG (reference sequence). Trimming cost V 0 bases and J 2 bases, with 22 bases left between them.

DNA of the CDR3: TGCGCCAGCAGCTTGGGGGCGGGAGTAGGAGAGACCCAGTACTTC. This encodes CASSLGAGVGETQYF. The chain joins TRBV5-1 to TRBJ2-5; 7 nucleotides match TRBD2. V lost 0 bases and J lost 4; bases outside the gene matches: 6. This CDR3 comprises 15 residues. CDR1 SGHRS and CDR2 YFSETQ come from the germline V gene.

The chain has TRBV18 and TRBJ2-7; TRBD1 matches at 8 bases. CDR1 is KGHSH, CDR2 LQKENI, per germline. The CDR3 consists of 14 residues. V trimming: 2 bases; J trimming: 6 bases; junction bases outside the gene matches: 6. CDR3 amino acids: CASSPTRTGTEQYF. CDR3 bases: TGTGCCAGCTCACCAACCCGGACAGGGACCGAGCAGTACTTC.

V usage is TRBV11-2 and J usage is TRBJ2-5; 10 nucleotides line up with TRBD2. Trimming cost V 5 bases and J 5 bases; bases outside gene matches: 11. The germline CDR1 and CDR2 sequences are SGHAT and FQNNGV. The CDR3 length is 16 residues. As DNA, the CDR3 is TGTGCCAGCAGCCCACCGAGCGGGAGGGCCAGGGAGACCCAGTACTTC. It translates to CASSPPSGRARETQYF.

This rearrangement joins TRBV5-1 to TRBJ2-6; D ambiguous. The CDR3 is 15 residues long. V was clipped by 4 bases and J by 1 base, with 9 bases between them. Germline CDR1 SGHRS, CDR2 YFSETQ. CDR3 region: CASSPTGSGANVLTF. As DNA, the CDR3 is TGCGCCAGCAGCCCCACGGGTTCTGGGGCCAACGTCCTGACTTTC. Full variable domain (rest looked up from reference TRBV5-1 and TRBJ2-6): KAGVTQTPRYLIKTRGQQVTLSCSPISGHRSVSWYQQTPGQGLQFLFEYFSETQRNKGNFPGRFSGRQFSNSRSEMNVSTLELGDSALYLCASSPTGSGANVLTFGAGSRLTVL.

This clone was seen more than once but under ten times. In DNA form, the CDR3 reads TGTGCCCTGACTAGGGTGGGCGGTAACACTGAAGCTTTCTTT. Translated: CALTRVGGNTEAFF. The chain links TRBV5-4 to TRBJ1-1, with no clear D. Between the trimmed V and J ends, which lost 10 bases and 2 bases, there was a span of 18 bases. This CDR3 region has 14 residues. Per the germline V gene, CDR1 is SGHNT and CDR2 is YYREEE (reference sequence).

J is TRBJ2-5 and V is TRBV27; TRBD2 aligns across 10 bases. Germline loops: CDR1 MNHEY, CDR2 SMNVEV (reference sequence). The CDR3 runs to 14 residues. The V gene end was trimmed by 4 bases and the J gene end by 4 bases; junction bases not matched to a gene: 3. The CDR3, as DNA: TGTGCCAGCAGTTGGTCTAGCGGGAGAGAGACCCAGTACTTC. It yields the protein CASSWSSGRETQYF.

The V call is TRBV5-4, the J call TRBJ2-7; 10 bases align to TRBD1. The junction had 6 bases not matched to a gene; V was cut back by 3 bases and J by 3 bases. The CDR3 runs to 15 residues. Germline V gene data show CDR1 as SGHNT and CDR2 as YYREEE (reference sequence). The CDR3 DNA reads as TGTGCCAGCAGCTCCCGACAGGGGGCCCACTACGAGCAGTACTTC. Its translation: CASSSRQGAHYEQYF.

This chain links TRBV4-1 with TRBJ2-7, with 9 bases aligning to TRBD2. Per the germline V gene, CDR1 is MGHRA and CDR2 is YSYEKL. The CDR3 runs 16 residues. V lost 4 bases and J lost 2; bases outside the gene matches: 9. CDR3 nucleotide sequence: TGCGCCAGCAGCCGGGCGACTAGCGGAGGAACCTACGAGCAGTACTTC. This gives the protein CASSRATSGGTYEQYF.

The chain employs TRBV28 and TRBJ2-7; unclear D gene. V shed 6 bases and J shed 3 bases, with 9 bases lying between them. Germline lookup yields CDR1 MDHEN and CDR2 SYDVKM. This CDR3 spans 12 amino acids. CDR3 DNA sequence: TGTGCCAGCAGCCCTTCCCTCTACGAGCAGTACTTC. The encoded protein is CASSPSLYEQYF.

The J gene is TRBJ2-5, the V gene TRBV7-9; TRBD1 might be the D (6 bases). This CDR3 is built from 14 residues. V lost 4 bases and J 5 bases, leaving 14 bases between the germline ends. Germline assignment: CDR1 SEHNR and CDR2 FQNEAQ (reference sequence). CDR3 DNA sequence: TGTGCCAGCAGCTCACAGGGTTTATGGGAGACCCAGTACTTC. The encoded protein is CASSSQGLWETQYF.

This chain links TRBV19 with TRBJ2-5, with TRBD1 matching 7 bases. Matching the DNA end better, TRBJ2-7 makes the J call doubtful. Germline V gene data show CDR1 as LNHDA and CDR2 as SQIVND (reference sequence). The CDR3 consists of 15 residues. CDR3 region: CASSIRQGVPYEQYF. In DNA, the CDR3 is TGTGCCAGTAGTATCAGGCAGGGGGTGCCCTACGAGCAGTACTTC.

The chain carries TRBV29-1 and TRBJ1-2; 10 bases fit TRBD1. This CDR3 region has 14 residues. Per germline, CDR1 SQVTM and CDR2 ANQGSEA. V dropped 6 bases and J dropped 7; count of bases not matched to a gene: 11. CDR3 residues: CSVFSRQGASGYTF. In DNA form, the CDR3 reads TGCAGCGTATTCTCCAGACAGGGGGCGTCTGGCTACACCTTC.

This clone came up once. This chain's CDR3 is CASSSPGQGRPGELFF. In nucleotides, the CDR3 is TGTGCCAGCAGCTCACCGGGACAGGGGCGACCCGGGGAGCTGTTTTTT. The chain joins TRBV7-9 to TRBJ2-2; TRBD1 agrees at 10 bases. CDR1 and CDR2 from the germline V gene are SEHNR and FQNEAQ (reference sequence). The CDR3 loop spans 16 amino acids. Trimming took 4 bases from V and 6 from J; bases not matched to a gene: 8. Based on the CDR3 plus reference TRBV7-9 and TRBJ2-2, the full variable domain is DTGVSQNPRHKITKRGQNVTFRCDPISEHNRLYWYRQTLGQGPEFLTYFQNEAQLEKSRLLSDRFSAERPKGSFSTLEIQRTEQGDSAMYLCASSSPGQGRPGELFFGEGSRLTVL.

The chain uses TRBV6-6 and TRBJ1-3; TRBD1 might be the D (5 bases). This CDR3 spans 16 amino acids. Trimming cost V 7 bases and J 0 bases, with 16 bases left between them. Germline values: CDR1 MNHNY, CDR2 SVGAGI (reference sequence). The CDR3 sequence: CASTRRLGGSGNTIYF. DNA for the CDR3: TGTGCCAGCACCAGGCGGCTGGGGGGCTCTGGAAACACCATATATTTT.

The chain uses TRBV29-1 and TRBJ2-5; 9 bases match TRBD2. Germline lookup yields CDR1 SQVTM and CDR2 ANQGSEA. This CDR3 region has 13 residues. The ends lost 7 bases at V and 4 bases at J; junction bases unmatched: 7. The CDR3: CSGAGTSRETQYF. In DNA, the CDR3 is TGCAGCGGGGCCGGGACTAGCCGAGAGACCCAGTACTTC.

In its sample, this clone was seen a few times. This chain links TRBV18 with TRBJ2-5; D not certain. V gave up 4 bases and J gave up 3 bases, with 9 bases separating them. The CDR3 length is 13 residues. Per germline, CDR1 KGHSH and CDR2 LQKENI. This chain's CDR3 is CASSLHNEETQYF. The CDR3, as DNA: TGTGCCAGCTCACTACATAACGAAGAGACCCAGTACTTC.

J is TRBJ2-7 and V is TRBV30; D remains ambiguous. The V gene lost 2 bases and the J gene lost 2 bases, with 13 bases spanning the gap. Germline values: CDR1 GTSNPN, CDR2 SVGIG (reference sequence). The CDR3 has 14 residues. This CDR3 reads CAWSPKRYTYEQYF. For the CDR3, the DNA is TGTGCCTGGAGTCCCAAGCGATACACCTACGAGCAGTACTTC.